This T cell receptor beta chain was identified during a study of T-cell reconstitution after alpha-beta-depleted transplantation in children. V lost 6 bases and J lost 1; bases outside the gene matches: 9. CDR3 length equals 16 residues. Using unique molecular identifiers, the investigators prepared the TCRbeta library. TCRdb independently ran MiXCR on the PCR reads; one entry per CDR3 protein. The sample records roughly 89,000 distinct CDR3 sequences, 12% being singletons. This clonotype was counted ten times or more. Sequenced material: PBMCs from the stem cell graft donor, taken from the stem cell graft. The chain uses TRBV12-3 or TRBV12-4 and TRBJ1-1, with 9 bases matching TRBD1. This clonotype was sampled from a human donor who donated a stem cell graft to a child with inherited bone marrow failure. Here the CDR3 DNA reads TGTGCCAGCAGCCCAGGGACAGGGTCGGGGAACACTGAAGCTTTCTTT. Amino acid sequence: CASSPGTGSGNTEAFF.